The 22 T cell receptor beta chains given below trace back to one sample, sequenced in a study of cytomegalovirus exposure and HLA in healthy donors. The PCR had 60 Vbeta and 13 Jbeta primers. Repertoires were generated with immunoSEQ multiplex PCR, while TCRdb's copy carries only in-frame clones and drops some. The sample holds approximately 130,000 clones; roughly 70% are singletons and the top ten take over 4%. The sample taken for sequencing was PBMCs. The receptors here all came from a man in his fifties in good health and CMV-seropositive.

The chain uses TRBV10-3 and TRBJ2-1; a weak D match, TRBD2 (5 bases). Germline values: CDR1 ENHRY, CDR2 SYGVKD. This CDR3 is built from 11 residues. The V end was cut by 8 bases, the J end by 8 bases, with 10 bases between. CDR3 in amino acids: CAIGVRDEQFF. In DNA form, the CDR3 reads TGTGCCATCGGAGTGAGGGATGAGCAGTTCTTC.

The V and J genes are TRBV2 and TRBJ2-7, with 14 bases matching TRBD2. Germline loops: CDR1 SNHLY, CDR2 FYNNEI. The junction had 7 bases not matched to a gene; V was cut back by 4 bases and J by 2 bases. The CDR3 has 17 residues. The DNA for the CDR3 is TGTGCCAGCAGTGGAAGGAGGACTAGCGGGAGGACCTACGAGCAGTACTTC. Protein product: CASSGRRTSGRTYEQYF.

This clone was recorded only once. J is TRBJ2-5 and V is TRBV19; D is unclear. Germline assignment: CDR1 LNHDA and CDR2 SQIVND (reference sequence). This CDR3 spans 13 amino acids. Trimming stripped 5 bases from V and 1 base from J, with 8 bases between. The CDR3 region is CASSFTTQETQYF. DNA for the CDR3: TGTGCCAGTAGTTTCACTACCCAAGAGACCCAGTACTTC.

V usage is TRBV12-2 and J usage is TRBJ2-7; the D segment call TRBD2 is taken from the table without a DNA check. TRBV12-2 is flagged as a pseudogene. The length of the CDR3 is 15 residues. The CDR3 sequence: CASRLTRSESSEQYF. In DNA form, the CDR3 reads TGTGCAAGTCGCCTCACTAGAAGCGAGTCCTCCGAGCAGTACTTC.

The chain employs TRBV7-9 and TRBJ2-2; 13 bases map to TRBD2. This CDR3 is 17 amino acids long. Germline CDR1 is SEHNR and CDR2 is FQNEAQ (reference sequence). With V trimmed by 3 bases and J by 2 bases, 3 bases remained unmatched. The CDR3 bases are TGTGCCAGCAGCTTTCGGACTAGCGGGAGTAACACCGGGGAGCTGTTTTTT. Protein: CASSFRTSGSNTGELFF.

This rearrangement joins TRBV7-2 to TRBJ2-7, with TRBD2 identical over 8 bases. CDR1 and CDR2 (germline): SGHTA, FQGNSA. V dropped 8 bases and J dropped 0; count of bases not matched to a gene: 3. The CDR3 runs to 13 residues. CDR3: CASGTRYSYEQYF. CDR3 coding DNA: TGTGCCAGCGGGACTAGATACTCCTACGAGCAGTACTTC.

This chain connects TRBV5-1 to TRBJ2-1, with 8 bases lining up with TRBD1. From germline, CDR1 is SGHRS and CDR2 YFSETQ. V was pared by 4 bases and J by 7 bases, with 10 bases of the junction left unmatched. The length of the CDR3 is 15 residues. For the CDR3, the DNA is TGCGCCAGCAGCGACGGGACAGGCGAGGGGAATGAGCAGTTCTTC. Encoded protein: CASSDGTGEGNEQFF.

This clone has more than one count but fewer than ten. The rearrangement links TRBV2 to TRBJ2-1; D call uncertain. The CDR3 has 14 residues. Germline assignment: CDR1 SNHLY and CDR2 FYNNEI. V was cut by 2 bases and J by 7 bases, with 12 bases left in between. Here the CDR3 DNA reads TGTGCCAGCAGTGAATATCGAGTCTCTAATGAGCAGTTCTTC. Its translation is CASSEYRVSNEQFF.

The CDR3 coding sequence is TGCGCCAGCAGCTTGTGGCAGGGGAGCTACAATGAGCAGTTCTTC. Translated, it gives CASSLWQGSYNEQFF. The genes are TRBV5-1 and TRBJ2-1; maybe TRBD1 (6 bases). The germline V gene has CDR1 SGHRS and CDR2 YFSETQ. The V end lost 1 base, the J end lost 3 bases, and 11 bases lay between the germline ends. The CDR3 is 15 residues long. The full variable domain, its missing parts supplied by reference TRBV5-1 and TRBJ2-1, is KAGVTQTPRYLIKTRGQQVTLSCSPISGHRSVSWYQQTPGQGLQFLFEYFSETQRNKGNFPGRFSGRQFSNSRSEMNVSTLELGDSALYLCASSLWQGSYNEQFFGPGTRLTVL.

The CDR3 protein is CASSLASTEAFF. For the CDR3, the DNA is TGTGCCAGCAGCTTAGCGAGCACTGAAGCTTTCTTT. The rearrangement links TRBV7-9 to TRBJ1-1; D not certain. Between the trimmed V and J ends, which lost 0 bases and 4 bases, there was a span of 3 bases. This CDR3 has 12 residues. Germline V gene sequence: CDR1 SEHNR, CDR2 FQNEAQ (reference sequence).

This chain connects TRBV5-1 to TRBJ1-3; the match to TRBD1 covers 7 bases. Germline values: CDR1 SGHRS, CDR2 YFSETQ. The CDR3 length is 16 residues. V shed 4 bases, J shed 4 bases, and the junction held 11 bases outside the gene matches. In DNA form, the CDR3 reads TGCGCCAGCAGCCTACTCCCGACAGGGTCCGGAAACACCATATATTTT. It codes for CASSLLPTGSGNTIYF.

The V call is TRBV25-1, the J call TRBJ2-1; 9 nucleotides agree with TRBD1. Germline-derived CDR1 and CDR2 are MGHDK and SYGVNS. The CDR3 extends over 18 amino acids. V was clipped by 4 bases and J by 0 bases; unmatched bases: 10. The CDR3, as DNA: TGTGCCAGCAGTGCCTTCGGACAGGGGAAGGGCTCCTACAATGAGCAGTTCTTC. It is translated as CASSAFGQGKGSYNEQFF.

The CDR3, as DNA: TGTGCCAGCTCACTATTTGGGACAGGGGCAGCTTTCTTT. This codes for CASSLFGTGAAFF. The J gene is TRBJ1-1, the V gene TRBV18; 10 positions agree with TRBD1. The CDR3 totals 13 residues. The J segment lost 10 bases and the V segment lost 4 bases, leaving 6 bases of the junction unmatched. Germline CDR1 KGHSH, CDR2 LQKENI.

The CDR3 nucleotides read TGCGCCAGCAGCCCGCTGACTGGGGAGAATGAGCAGTTCTTC. This encodes CASSPLTGENEQFF. The genes are TRBV5-1 and TRBJ2-1, with D perhaps matching TRBD2 (5 bases). The germline V gene has CDR1 SGHRS and CDR2 YFSETQ. The CDR3 contains 14 residues. V was shortened by 4 bases and J by 7 bases, with 15 bases between the two germline ends.

The chain combines TRBV19 with TRBJ1-5; D not certain. Germline-derived CDR1 and CDR2 are LNHDA and SQIVND (reference sequence). The CDR3 runs 13 residues. Trimming took off 7 bases at V and 5 bases at J, with 12 bases between the two ends. As DNA, the CDR3 is TGTGCCAGTACCCAGGTGAGAGATCAGCCCCAGCATTTT. Protein sequence: CASTQVRDQPQHF.

The chain is built from TRBV7-9 and TRBJ1-2, with a tentative D call TRBD1 (5 bases). Trimming removed 0 bases from V and 8 bases from J, with 28 bases in between. CDR3 length: 19 residues. Germline CDR1 and CDR2: SEHNR and FQNEAQ (reference sequence). CDR3 coding DNA: TGTGCCAGCAGCTTAGCGGGGGGGATTTGGTCGGCGCGACGAGGGGGCTACACCTTC. It encodes CASSLAGGIWSARRGGYTF.

The V call is TRBV18, the J call TRBJ2-4; TRBD2 agrees at 15 bases. The junction had 9 bases not matched to a gene; V was cut back by 3 bases and J by 0 bases. CDR1 KGHSH and CDR2 LQKENI come from the germline V gene. The CDR3 is made up of 20 amino acids. CDR3 coding DNA: TGTGCCAGCTCACCTAATGGACTAGCGGGGGGGCCGGTAGCCAAAAACATTCAGTACTTC. Protein product: CASSPNGLAGGPVAKNIQYF.

This chain joins TRBV7-3 and TRBJ1-2; 8 bases line up with TRBD1. V dropped 5 bases and J dropped 6; count of bases not matched to a gene: 5. There are 13 residues in the CDR3. Germline CDR1 is SGHTA and CDR2 is FQGTGA. CDR3 amino acids: CASSGQGIDGYTF. For the CDR3, the DNA is TGTGCCAGCAGCGGACAGGGTATAGATGGCTACACCTTC. The full variable domain, in which reference TRBV7-3 and TRBJ1-2 provide the parts outside the CDR3, is GAGVSQTPSNKVTEKGKYVELRCDPISGHTALYWYRQSLGQGPEFLIYFQGTGAADDSGLPNDRFFAVRPEGSVSTLKIQRTERGDSAVYLCASSGQGIDGYTFGSGTRLTVV.

The chain is built from TRBV18 and TRBJ2-2, with 12 bases matching TRBD2. CDR1 and CDR2 from the germline V gene are KGHSH and LQKENI. The CDR3 is 16 residues long. Trimming cost V 8 bases and J 1 base; bases outside gene matches: 5. The chain's CDR3 is CASRWTSGMNTGELFF. CDR3 coding DNA: TGTGCCAGCAGATGGACTAGCGGGATGAACACCGGGGAGCTGTTTTTT.

This rearrangement joins TRBV6-5 to TRBJ2-5, with D possibly matching TRBD1 (5 bases). In germline, CDR1 is MNHEY, CDR2 SVGAGI. The CDR3 extends over 14 amino acids. The germline V and J ends were trimmed by 0 bases and 3 bases, with 8 bases remaining between them. CDR3 sequence: CASSYSSREETQYF. The DNA of the CDR3 is TGTGCCAGCAGTTACTCGAGCAGGGAAGAGACCCAGTACTTC.

The chain carries TRBV18 and TRBJ2-1; 7 bases match TRBD2. The CDR3 covers 15 residues. CDR1 KGHSH and CDR2 LQKENI come from the germline V gene. Unmatched junction bases numbered 7, after V lost 3 bases and J lost 5 bases. CDR3 coding DNA: TGTGCCAGCTCACCGCGGCTAGCGGATCACAATGAGCAGTTCTTC. Translating gives CASSPRLADHNEQFF.

This rearrangement joins TRBV5-4 to TRBJ2-5; a weak D match, TRBD2 (5 bases). Trimming took off 4 bases at V and 3 bases at J, with 13 bases between the two ends. Germline assignment: CDR1 SGHNT and CDR2 YYREEE (reference sequence). The CDR3 has 14 amino acids. CDR3 in DNA: TGTGCCAGCAGCCTACCGGACTCAAAAGAGACCCAGTACTTC. Its translation: CASSLPDSKETQYF.